Sequencing of this TCR beta chain was carried out in a study of T cell repertoires in cytomegalovirus infection (dated by TCRdb to the late 2010s). Study-level background: Peptide stimulations targeted recently identified HLA-C-restricted CMV epitopes, whose presentation resists viral immunomodulation, together with well-studied HLA-B-restricted epitopes. Donor HLA type was relevant to the analysis, as public TCR beta signatures indicated carriage of CMV infection together with the matching HLA type.

The sample's treatment or condition label is to be understood as: in vitro stimulation with specific CMV peptide epitopes to enrich CMV-specific T cells. General study outcomes and caveats: The ex vivo response was dominated by HLA-C-restricted CMV-specific TCR beta clonotypes, and the single most frequent clonotype in two of eight donors was supplied by these HLA-C-restricted clonotypes. Carriers of CMV infection plus the relevant HLA type were discriminated by the cumulative frequency of public TCR beta family members in the study cohort and in an independent 352-donor cohort.

The cysteine opens and the phenylalanine closes a CDR3 of 14 amino acids. CDR3 DNA is the only sequence kept; it has 42 bases, read in frame from the first base. Sequences LGHNA (CDR1) and YNFKEQ (CDR2) are obtained from the germline V gene. This clonotype was picked up a small number of times. There is no known antigen for this receptor. A single base separates this from a much larger clone, so it may be a read error. Sequencing took place on an Illumina HiSeq 1500. TCRdb reprocessed the public reads (quality trimming at Q25 with fastp, clone calling with MiXCR) and kept in-frame beta chains. Rows are combined by CDR3 protein, so each entry shows the most common genes and DNA. The sample table shows roughly 500,000 distinct CDR3 sequences, and roughly a third are seen once. Roughly 15% of the sample belongs to the ten largest clones.

This chain is built from TRBV4-2 and TRBJ2-3; 8 junctional bases match TRBD2. The source is a human donor in good health (CMV status not recorded). Some clones in this sample may be carry-over from other donors' samples. This specimen was cultured PBMCs, taken from culture after CMV antigen stimulation. The CDR3 has the sequence CASIQVGTSDTQYF. The sequenced DNA is TGTGCCAGCATCCAAGTTGGGACTAGTGATACGCAGTATTTT.